This is a list of T cell receptor beta chains from one sample in a study of OX40 agonist ivuxolimab in advanced cancers. Here immunoSEQ multiplex PCR was the method, and the copy in TCRdb shows in-frame clones only, minus some. The data show 75,000 to 100,000 clones, more than 70% seen once. This material consisted of CD4+ or CD8+ T cells sorted from blood, taken in a trial of the OX40 agonist ivuxolimab. The receptors were gathered from an adult with an advanced solid tumor such as melanoma, head and neck, liver or kidney cancer. Both conserved end residues are part of each CDR3. The D gene is left open where the match is weak. Only part of the rows carry a size: once, few, many, or a class if the clone is expanded.

v_call: TRBV28
d_call: NA
j_call: TRBJ2-5
clone_size: NA
cdr3_nt: TGTGCCAGCACCACCCACAGGGCGCAAGAGACCCAGTACTTC
cdr3_aa: CASTTHRAQETQYF

v_call: TRBV19
d_call: NA
j_call: TRBJ1-2
clone_size: once
cdr3_nt: TGTGCCAGTAGTACCCCAGGTTCTTACTATGGCTACACCTTC
cdr3_aa: CASSTPGSYYGYTF

v_call: TRBV25-1
d_call: NA
j_call: TRBJ1-2
clone_size: NA
cdr3_nt: TGTGCCAGCAGTAGTCAGGGAGAGGAAGTTAACTATGGCTACACCTTC
cdr3_aa: CASSSQGEEVNYGYTF

v_call: TRBV19
d_call: TRBD1
j_call: TRBJ2-7
clone_size: NA
cdr3_nt: TGTGCCAGTTCCCCGGGACAGGGGCGCTCCTACGAGCAGTACTTC
cdr3_aa: CASSPGQGRSYEQYF

v_call: TRBV28
d_call: NA
j_call: TRBJ1-3
clone_size: NA
cdr3_nt: TGTGCCAGTCACCAGTCCGGGATAGGAGGAAACACCATATATTTT
cdr3_aa: CASHQSGIGGNTIYF

v_call: TRBV11-2
d_call: NA
j_call: TRBJ2-5
clone_size: once
cdr3_nt: TGTGCCAGCAGCTCCCTGCTGAGAGGAGAGACCCAGTACTTC
cdr3_aa: CASSSLLRGETQYF

v_call: TRBV4-1
d_call: TRBD1
j_call: TRBJ2-7
clone_size: NA
cdr3_nt: TGCGCCAGCAGCCTATCACGGACAGGGGAGATCTACGAGCAGTACTTC
cdr3_aa: CASSLSRTGEIYEQYF

v_call: TRBV18
d_call: NA
j_call: TRBJ2-5
clone_size: NA
cdr3_nt: TGTGCCAGCTCACCGGGACTGCTACAAGAGACCCAGTACTTC
cdr3_aa: CASSPGLLQETQYF

v_call: TRBV2
d_call: NA
j_call: TRBJ2-7
clone_size: NA
cdr3_nt: TGTGCCAGCAGTGGGCAGGACTGGGTAGGCTACGAGCAGTACTTC
cdr3_aa: CASSGQDWVGYEQYF

v_call: TRBV6-1
d_call: NA
j_call: TRBJ1-2
clone_size: NA
cdr3_nt: TGTGCCAGCATGCGATACTTGTCTAACTATGGCTACACCTTC
cdr3_aa: CASMRYLSNYGYTF

v_call: TRBV7-9
d_call: NA
j_call: TRBJ2-5
clone_size: NA
cdr3_nt: TGTGCCAGCTCACGGTGGGGGAGAGAGACCCAGTACTTC
cdr3_aa: CASSRWGRETQYF

v_call: TRBV5-1
d_call: NA
j_call: TRBJ1-1
clone_size: NA
cdr3_nt: TGCGCCAGCAGCTGGACAGTGAACACTGAAGCTTTCTTT
cdr3_aa: CASSWTVNTEAFF

v_call: TRBV7-2
d_call: TRBD1
j_call: TRBJ2-5
clone_size: once
cdr3_nt: TGTGCCAGCAGCTTGGGACAGGGGGCGTGGGAGACCCAGTACTTC
cdr3_aa: CASSLGQGAWETQYF

v_call: TRBV4-1
d_call: TRBD2
j_call: TRBJ2-7
clone_size: NA
cdr3_nt: TGCGCCAGCAGCCAATCCCTCCTAGCGGGAGGGCCGCGGGAGCAGTACTTC
cdr3_aa: CASSQSLLAGGPREQYF

v_call: TRBV7-3
d_call: NA
j_call: TRBJ1-1
clone_size: NA
cdr3_nt: TGTGCCAGCAGCTTATCGTTGAACACTGAAGCTTTCTTT
cdr3_aa: CASSLSLNTEAFF

v_call: TRBV28
d_call: NA
j_call: TRBJ2-2
clone_size: NA
cdr3_nt: TGTGCCAGCAGTTTATCTGTCACCGGGGAGCTGTTTTTT
cdr3_aa: CASSLSVTGELFF

v_call: TRBV5-4
d_call: TRBD2
j_call: TRBJ2-5
clone_size: NA
cdr3_nt: TGTGCCAGCAGCCTACAGACAACTAGCGGGAGTGGTCGAGAGACCCAGTACTTC
cdr3_aa: CASSLQTTSGSGRETQYF

v_call: TRBV5-1
d_call: TRBD2
j_call: TRBJ2-1
clone_size: NA
cdr3_nt: TGCGCCAGCAGCTTGGTAGTAGCGGGAGGGAATGAGCAGTTCTTC
cdr3_aa: CASSLVVAGGNEQFF

v_call: TRBV5-1
d_call: TRBD2
j_call: TRBJ2-3
clone_size: NA
cdr3_nt: TGCGCCAGCAGCGCCGTACTAGCGGGAACGCAGTATTTT
cdr3_aa: CASSAVLAGTQYF

v_call: TRBV15
d_call: NA
j_call: TRBJ1-5
clone_size: NA
cdr3_nt: TGTGCCACCAGCAGAGACCCCTGGGGGGATGGCAATCAGCCCCAGCATTTT
cdr3_aa: CATSRDPWGDGNQPQHF

v_call: TRBV7-6
d_call: NA
j_call: TRBJ1-4
clone_size: once
cdr3_nt: TGTGCCAGCAGCTTAGTGTCCGGGACTGGGGAAAAACTGTTTTTT
cdr3_aa: CASSLVSGTGEKLFF

v_call: TRBV28
d_call: NA
j_call: TRBJ1-2
clone_size: NA
cdr3_nt: TGTGCCAGCAGTTTAGAGGCAGTCTATGGCTACACCTTC
cdr3_aa: CASSLEAVYGYTF

v_call: TRBV5-4
d_call: NA
j_call: TRBJ2-5
clone_size: NA
cdr3_nt: TGTGCCAGCAGCTTTCGGGAGACCCAGTACTTC
cdr3_aa: CASSFRETQYF

v_call: TRBV7-2
d_call: NA
j_call: TRBJ2-3
clone_size: NA
cdr3_nt: TGTGCCAGCAGCGTGCGGACCGTCACAGATACGCAGTATTTT
cdr3_aa: CASSVRTVTDTQYF

v_call: TRBV2
d_call: NA
j_call: TRBJ2-7
clone_size: few
cdr3_nt: TGTGCCAGCAGCCGGGACACAGCCTACGAGCAGTACTTC
cdr3_aa: CASSRDTAYEQYF

v_call: TRBV2
d_call: TRBD1
j_call: TRBJ1-1
clone_size: NA
cdr3_nt: TGTGCCAGCAGTTGGACAGGGGAGGGAGCTTTCTTT
cdr3_aa: CASSWTGEGAFF

v_call: TRBV6-6
d_call: NA
j_call: TRBJ1-3
clone_size: NA
cdr3_nt: TGTGCCAGCAGAGTAGTGGCTGGAAACACCATATATTTT
cdr3_aa: CASRVVAGNTIYF

v_call: TRBV11-2
d_call: TRBD2
j_call: TRBJ2-3
clone_size: NA
cdr3_nt: TGTGCCAGCAGCTCCCGGGGTAGCGGGACAGATACGCAGTATTTT
cdr3_aa: CASSSRGSGTDTQYF

v_call: TRBV6-5
d_call: NA
j_call: TRBJ1-1
clone_size: NA
cdr3_nt: TGTGCCAGCGGTCGGGGAGGCGAAGCTTTCTTT
cdr3_aa: CASGRGGEAFF

v_call: TRBV4-2
d_call: NA
j_call: TRBJ2-5
clone_size: once
cdr3_nt: TGTGCCAGCAGCTTTGGACAGCAAGAGACCCAGTACTTC
cdr3_aa: CASSFGQQETQYF

v_call: TRBV7-2
d_call: NA
j_call: TRBJ2-3
clone_size: NA
cdr3_nt: TGTGCCAGCAGCTTAGATCTAGCCCCAGATACGCAGTATTTT
cdr3_aa: CASSLDLAPDTQYF

v_call: TRBV5-6
d_call: TRBD1
j_call: TRBJ1-2
clone_size: NA
cdr3_nt: TGTGCCAGCAGCTCCGCGGGACAGGGGGATAGTGGCTACACCTTC
cdr3_aa: CASSSAGQGDSGYTF

v_call: TRBV4-1
d_call: TRBD1
j_call: TRBJ2-7
clone_size: NA
cdr3_nt: TGCGCCAGCAGCCAGGGGACAGGGTCATTTGGGGACGAGCAGTACTTC
cdr3_aa: CASSQGTGSFGDEQYF

v_call: TRBV7-3
d_call: NA
j_call: TRBJ2-6
clone_size: NA
cdr3_nt: TGTGCCAGCGCCGGGACGGGCTTTTCTGGGGCCAACGTCCTGACTTTC
cdr3_aa: CASAGTGFSGANVLTF

v_call: TRBV18
d_call: TRBD1
j_call: TRBJ2-1
clone_size: NA
cdr3_nt: TGTGCCAGCTCACCCTACTATCGGGACAGGGTTAATGAGCAGTTCTTC
cdr3_aa: CASSPYYRDRVNEQFF

v_call: TRBV29-1
d_call: NA
j_call: TRBJ1-1
clone_size: NA
cdr3_nt: TGCAGCGTTGAAGAGGAGGCACAGGGCCAAGCTTTCTTT
cdr3_aa: CSVEEEAQGQAFF

v_call: TRBV4-2
d_call: NA
j_call: TRBJ2-7
clone_size: few
cdr3_nt: TGTGCCAGCAGCCTAACGAAGGGGGATTCCTACGAGCAGTACTTC
cdr3_aa: CASSLTKGDSYEQYF

v_call: TRBV16
d_call: TRBD2
j_call: TRBJ2-2
clone_size: NA
cdr3_nt: TGTGCCAGCAGCCAATCTCAAGCGGGGGCTATTCAAAACACCGGGGAGCTGTTTTTT
cdr3_aa: CASSQSQAGAIQNTGELFF

v_call: TRBV7-6
d_call: NA
j_call: TRBJ1-1
clone_size: once
cdr3_nt: TGTGCCAGCAGTTCCCATGACACTGAAGCTTTCTTT
cdr3_aa: CASSSHDTEAFF

v_call: TRBV12-2
d_call: NA
j_call: TRBJ2-3
clone_size: NA
cdr3_nt: TGTGCAAGTCGCTTAGTGGCCCTTACGAGACAGGGGAGCACAGATACGCAGTATTTT
cdr3_aa: CASRLVALTRQGSTDTQYF

v_call: TRBV6-5
d_call: TRBD1
j_call: TRBJ2-2
clone_size: NA
cdr3_nt: TGTGCCAGCAGGACCGGGACAGGGCACACCGGGGAGCTGTTTTTT
cdr3_aa: CASRTGTGHTGELFF

v_call: TRBV5-5
d_call: NA
j_call: TRBJ1-3
clone_size: NA
cdr3_nt: TGTGCCAGCAGTTTGGGTCCTGGCTCTGGAAACACCATATATTTT
cdr3_aa: CASSLGPGSGNTIYF

v_call: TRBV27
d_call: NA
j_call: TRBJ2-1
clone_size: NA
cdr3_nt: TGTGCCAGCAGTTTATCAATCGTTTGGGTCAATGAGCAGTTCTTC
cdr3_aa: CASSLSIVWVNEQFF

v_call: TRBV2
d_call: TRBD2
j_call: TRBJ2-1
clone_size: once
cdr3_nt: TGTGCCAGCGGCGGGACTAGCGGATACAATGAGCAGTTCTTC
cdr3_aa: CASGGTSGYNEQFF

v_call: TRBV5-6
d_call: NA
j_call: TRBJ2-4
clone_size: NA
cdr3_nt: TGTGCCAGCAGCTCGGTATCGGACATTCAGTACTTC
cdr3_aa: CASSSVSDIQYF

v_call: TRBV25-1
d_call: NA
j_call: TRBJ2-1
clone_size: NA
cdr3_nt: TGTGCCAGCTCCGAGGTTTTCCGGGATGAGCAGTTCTTC
cdr3_aa: CASSEVFRDEQFF

v_call: TRBV6-5
d_call: NA
j_call: TRBJ2-5
clone_size: NA
cdr3_nt: TGTGCCAGCAGTTACTTGGCTAGGGAGACCCAGTACTTC
cdr3_aa: CASSYLARETQYF

v_call: TRBV11-2
d_call: NA
j_call: TRBJ2-1
clone_size: NA
cdr3_nt: TGTGCCAGCAGCTTAGTTCAGACTTTTAACAATGAGCAGTTCTTC
cdr3_aa: CASSLVQTFNNEQFF

v_call: TRBV10-3
d_call: TRBD2
j_call: TRBJ2-7
clone_size: once
cdr3_nt: TGTGCCATCAGTGAGTTAAGCGGGGGTATCTACGAGCAGTACTTC
cdr3_aa: CAISELSGGIYEQYF

v_call: TRBV10-3
d_call: NA
j_call: TRBJ2-3
clone_size: NA
cdr3_nt: TGTGCCATCAATAGAACTAGCAGGCGCACAGATACGCAGTATTTT
cdr3_aa: CAINRTSRRTDTQYF